This T cell receptor beta chain was identified in a study of shared clonotypes between healthy human individuals. The overall study: In total, the donors were a couple of women and a few men aged 18 to 49. Per donor, CD8 memory used one plate, CD8 naive used two, CD4 memory used three and CD4 naive used three.

The CDR3 totals 15 residues. V shed 6 bases, J shed 5 bases, and the junction held 4 bases outside the gene matches. Per the germline V gene, CDR1 is MNHEY and CDR2 is SMNVEV (reference sequence). Terminally differentiated effector memory CD45RA+ cells were excluded from the naive CD8 cells, which were CD45RO-negative and positively selected for CCR7. Adult Caucasians living in Nashville, Tennessee made up all of the donors. Several immunoSEQ plates held equal portions of the genomic DNA taken from each subset. Profiling relied on immunoSEQ multiplex PCR, and the TCRdb table lists in-frame clones only, not all of them. Of approximately 840,000 clones in the sample, 96% were seen once.

The chain links TRBV27 to TRBJ2-2; 12 bases align to TRBD2. The sample consisted of naive CD8+ T cells sorted from blood. The TCR was taken from a man aged 25 to 40 in good health. The CDR3 sequence is CASRRLAGDTGELFF. CDR3 bases: TGTGCCAGCAGAAGACTAGCGGGAGATACCGGGGAGCTGTTTTTT.